The 14 T cell receptor beta chains given below trace back to one sample, sequenced in a study of T cells after yellow fever vaccination. TCRdb reanalysed the 5' RACE reads using MiXCR and keeps one entry per CDR3 protein. The sample holds 300,000 or so distinct CDR3 sequences, around 6.8% seen once. The source was PBMCs, collected about 49 days after the first yellow fever vaccination. These receptor sequences come from a man younger than 30 who received the YFV17D yellow fever vaccine.

This clonotype has only a few counts. The genes are TRBV4-1 and TRBJ2-7, with 13 nucleotides matching TRBD2. This CDR3 contains 16 residues. Germline V gene lookup returns CDR1 MGHRA and CDR2 YSYEKL. J lost 0 bases, V lost 3 bases, and 2 bases had no gene match. The CDR3 loop is CASSQGLAGSSYEQYF. The CDR3 DNA is TGCGCCAGCAGCCAGGGACTAGCGGGGAGCTCCTACGAGCAGTACTTC.

The chain is built from TRBV29-1 and TRBJ2-3; tentative D call: TRBD2 (6 bases). Per the germline V gene, CDR1 is SQVTM and CDR2 is ANQGSEA. V was cut by 5 bases and J by 2 bases, with 11 bases left in between. The CDR3 is 13 amino acids. CDR3 residues: CSVRGGATDTQYF. The CDR3 DNA sequence: TGCAGCGTTCGTGGCGGGGCCACAGATACGCAGTATTTT.

The gene calls are TRBV20-1 and TRBJ2-7, with D perhaps matching TRBD1 (5 bases). The germline V gene encodes CDR1 DFQATT and CDR2 SNEGSKA (reference sequence). The CDR3 totals 12 residues. V was pared by 5 bases and J by 7 bases, with 15 bases between. The CDR3 coding sequence is TGCAGTGCTCGTACGACAGCTAGGGAGCAGTACTTC. Amino acids: CSARTTAREQYF.

Ten or more counts support this clonotype. V is TRBV7-9 and J is TRBJ1-2; TRBD1 is a possible D gene (5 bases). The CDR3 runs to 14 residues. Trimming removed 2 bases from V and 6 bases from J, with 13 bases in between. Germline V gene data show CDR1 as SEHNR and CDR2 as FQNEAQ (reference sequence). CDR3 sequence (DNA): TGTGCCAGCAGCTTAAAGGGGCGACGGAATGGCTACACCTTC. Translating gives CASSLKGRRNGYTF.

This clonotype came up a few times. This chain joins TRBV5-1 and TRBJ1-6; no clear D gene. The CDR3 covers 15 residues. Germline loops: CDR1 SGHRS, CDR2 YFSETQ. V was pared by 4 bases and J by 7 bases, with 15 bases between. Here the CDR3 reads CASSTRTGENSPLHF. For the CDR3, the DNA is TGCGCCAGCAGCACGAGGACGGGAGAAAATTCACCCCTCCACTTT.

The gene calls are TRBV12-3 or TRBV12-4 and TRBJ1-1; maybe TRBD1 (5 bases). This CDR3 comprises 16 residues. Trimming cost V 6 bases and J 0 bases, with 17 bases left between them. The CDR3 loop reads CASSQRTGVMNTEAFF. In nucleotides, the CDR3 is TGTGCCAGCAGCCAAAGGACGGGGGTCATGAACACTGAAGCTTTCTTT.

This clonotype was found many times. As DNA, the CDR3 is TGTGCCAGCAGCTCAACAGGGAGTGGGGCCAACGTCCTGACTTTC. Translating gives CASSSTGSGANVLTF. The chain joins TRBV7-6 to TRBJ2-6; tentative D call: TRBD1 (6 bases). The CDR3 consists of 15 residues. Germline values: CDR1 SGHVS, CDR2 FNYEAQ. Trimming took 4 bases from V and 3 from J, leaving 10 bases between them. Looking up the rest from reference TRBV7-6 and TRBJ2-6 gives the full variable domain: GAGVSQSPRYKVTKRGQDVALRCDPISGHVSLYWYRQALGQGPEFLTYFNYEAQQDKSGLPNDRFSAERPEGSISTLTIQRTEQRDSAMYRCASSSTGSGANVLTFGAGSRLTVL.

With regard to this clonotype: One junction end does not reproduce the germline sequence, and a read error may be involved. V is TRBV4-1 and J is TRBJ2-1; the match to TRBD2 covers 10 bases. Germline assignment: CDR1 MGHRA and CDR2 YSYEKL. The CDR3 sequence is 14 residues long. The chain's CDR3 is CTSRASGGRGEQFF. The CDR3 DNA reads TGCACCAGCAGGGCTAGCGGGGGTAGGGGTGAGCAGTTCTTC.

This chain links TRBV6-1 with TRBJ2-5; either TRBD1 or TRBD2 may supply D (6 bases each). Trimming took off 3 bases at V and 2 bases at J, with 16 bases between the two ends. Germline V gene data show CDR1 as MNHNS and CDR2 as SASEGT. The CDR3 is made up of 16 amino acids. The CDR3 nucleotides are TGTGCCAGCAGTGATCCGGGGCAGGGGAGGCAAGAGACCCAGTACTTC. Its translation: CASSDPGQGRQETQYF.

The chain carries TRBV12-3 or TRBV12-4 and TRBJ2-7, with TRBD1 identical over 10 bases. There are 18 residues in the CDR3. This CDR3 reads CTFSLIPGQGPSSYEQYV. CDR3 in DNA: TGTACCTTCAGTTTAATCCCGGGACAGGGGCCGAGCTCCTACGAGCAGTACGTC.

This clonotype has a handful of counts. The rearrangement links TRBV5-1 to TRBJ1-2; D is unclear. CDR1 is SGHRS, CDR2 YFSETQ, per germline. V lost 4 bases to trimming and J lost 5 bases, with 9 bases between them. This CDR3 has 12 residues. The CDR3 here is CASSEGPYGYTF. The CDR3, as DNA: TGCGCCAGCAGCGAAGGACCTTATGGCTACACCTTC.

This sequence joins TRBV7-9 and TRBJ2-1, with 11 bases aligning to TRBD2. CDR1 SEHNR and CDR2 FQNEAQ come from the germline V gene (reference sequence). This CDR3 comprises 15 residues. The J segment lost 5 bases and the V segment lost 5 bases, leaving 5 bases of the junction unmatched. The CDR3 region has the DNA TGTGCCAGCAGCGATCTAGCGGGGGGCAACAATGAGCAGTTCTTC. Translation gives CASSDLAGGNNEQFF.

This chain links TRBV6-2 or TRBV6-3 with TRBJ2-3; the D gene is possibly TRBD1 (6 bases). V was pared by 2 bases and J by 0 bases, with 18 bases between. The CDR3 runs 18 residues. Germline values: CDR1 MNHEY, CDR2 SVGEGT. CDR3 sequence (DNA): TGTGCCAGCAGTTACGACCGGGACACTGACGGGAGCACAGATACGCAGTATTTT. Translated: CASSYDRDTDGSTDTQYF.

This clonotype was counted many times. The gene calls are TRBV2 and TRBJ1-1; D is undetermined. CDR1 is SNHLY and CDR2 is FYNNEI in the germline V gene. CDR3 size: 10 residues. The V end was cut by 4 bases, the J end by 10 bases, with 7 bases between. For the CDR3, the DNA is TGTGCCAGCAGTGCCGCGGGAGCTTTCTTT. Its translation: CASSAAGAFF.